One and the same sample provided the 13 T cell receptor beta chains below, sequenced in a study of blood T cells in healthy people across ages. A J-beta primer mix and a sample-barcoded 5' primer were used in a second PCR of about 7 to 11 cycles. TCRdb reprocessed the 5' RACE reads with MiXCR, giving one entry per CDR3 protein. Of roughly 2 million distinct CDR3 sequences listed, just under 50% are singletons. Sequences were obtained from blood. Receptors originate from a woman aged 40 to 50 in good health.

This clonotype has just a few counts. This chain connects TRBV7-2 to TRBJ2-7; no reliable D call. Germline CDR1 and CDR2: SGHTA and FQGNSA. The CDR3 sequence is 14 residues long. V was trimmed by 5 bases and J by 4 bases, leaving 15 bases between them. The CDR3 loop reads CASSLQRNGYEQYF. For the CDR3, the DNA is TGTGCCAGCAGCCTACAAAGGAACGGGTACGAGCAGTACTTC.

V gene TRBV7-2 combines with J gene TRBJ2-5; D is unclear. The V and J ends lost 1 base and 10 bases respectively, with 19 bases between them. This CDR3 is 15 amino acids long. The germline V gene has CDR1 SGHTA and CDR2 FQGNSA. CDR3 residues: CASSLGVGTREGQYF. The CDR3 coding sequence is TGTGCCAGCAGCTTAGGTGTAGGAACAAGAGAAGGCCAGTACTTC.

This clonotype was observed a handful of times. This chain joins TRBV10-2 and TRBJ1-2; TRBD1 is a possible D gene (6 bases). Germline CDR1 reads WSHSY; CDR2 reads SAAADI. V was trimmed by 2 bases and J by 4 bases, leaving 11 bases between them. The CDR3 covers 14 residues. The CDR3 reads CASSETTGTYGYTF. CDR3 DNA sequence: TGCGCCAGCAGTGAGACTACAGGGACCTATGGCTACACCTTC.

This clonotype was found a few times. V and J are TRBV15 and TRBJ2-7; D is undetermined. CDR3 size: 11 residues. V was shortened by 8 bases and J by 6 bases, with 11 bases between the two germline ends. Germline V lookup: CDR1 LNHNV, CDR2 YYDKDF (reference sequence). CDR3 region: CATLTSLEQYF. DNA for the CDR3: TGTGCCACCCTCACCTCGCTCGAGCAGTACTTC.

The rearrangement links TRBV7-2 to TRBJ2-1; 9 nucleotides line up with TRBD1. J lost 8 bases, V lost 5 bases, and 7 bases had no gene match. Germline V gene data show CDR1 as SGHTA and CDR2 as FQGNSA. The CDR3 totals 14 residues. The CDR3: CASSLGTGRDEQFF. CDR3 coding DNA: TGTGCCAGCAGCCTCGGGACAGGGAGGGATGAGCAGTTCTTC.

This clonotype occurred a few times. The DNA for the CDR3 is TGCAGTGCTAGAGATGGAGTAAGGACCCAAGAGACCCAGTACTTC. It yields the protein CSARDGVRTQETQYF. The chain combines TRBV20-1 with TRBJ2-5; D not certain. The CDR3 is 15 amino acids. From germline, CDR1 is DFQATT and CDR2 SNEGSKA (reference sequence). V was clipped by 0 bases and J by 1 base, with 12 bases between them.

On this clonotype itself: One junction end does not reproduce the germline sequence, and a read error may be involved. The gene calls are TRBV27 and TRBJ1-1; TRBD1 aligns across 9 bases. The CDR3 runs 14 residues. Germline CDR1 and CDR2: MNHEY and SMNVEV (reference sequence). CDR3 bases: TGTGCCAGCAGACTCGGACAGGGGAACGCTGAAGCTTTCTTT. It is translated as CASRLGQGNAEAFF.

V gene TRBV12-3 or TRBV12-4 combines with J gene TRBJ2-3; perhaps TRBD2 as D (6 bases). This CDR3 region has 14 residues. Trimming shortened V by 7 bases and J by 3 bases, and 14 bases separated the two germline ends. The chain's CDR3 is CASTHWDLTDTQYF. The CDR3 coding sequence is TGTGCCAGCACACACTGGGACTTAACAGATACGCAGTATTTT.

The chain carries TRBV20-1 and TRBJ2-1; maybe TRBD2 (5 bases). The ends were cut back, 6 bases at V and 0 bases at J, with 15 bases in the middle. Germline V gene sequence: CDR1 DFQATT, CDR2 SNEGSKA (reference sequence). The CDR3 spans 15 residues. CDR3 in DNA: TGCAGTGCGCCAAGGCGGGCCCGCTCCTACAATGAGCAGTTCTTC. Translating gives CSAPRRARSYNEQFF.

Concerning this clonotype itself: The junction departs from germline at one end; a sequencing error may be responsible. This sequence joins TRBV9 and TRBJ2-3; 12 nucleotides agree with TRBD1. The CDR3 totals 17 residues. Per the germline V gene, CDR1 is SGDLS and CDR2 is YYNGEE. CDR3 amino acids: CASGVSGTGGSGDTQYF. Here the CDR3 DNA reads TGTGCCAGCGGCGTCAGTGGGACAGGGGGCTCGGGAGATACGCAGTATTTT.

This clonotype was observed many times. The germline gene is not matched at one end of the junction; a read error may be the cause. This chain links TRBV3-1 with TRBJ2-5, with D perhaps matching TRBD1 (6 bases). Germline V gene sequence: CDR1 LGHDT, CDR2 YNNKEL (reference sequence). This CDR3 is 14 amino acids long. The CDR3 loop is CASSQGRGRETQYF. The CDR3 DNA reads TGTGCCAGCAGTCAAGGCAGGGGCAGGGAGACCCAGTACTTC.

V gene TRBV20-1 combines with J gene TRBJ2-5; a possible D gene is TRBD1 (7 bases). Germline values: CDR1 DFQATT, CDR2 SNEGSKA (reference sequence). The CDR3 length is 13 residues. V was clipped by 6 bases and J by 2 bases, with 13 bases between them. The CDR3 loop is CSARGTVQETQYF. CDR3 nucleotide sequence: TGCAGTGCCCGGGGGACAGTGCAAGAGACCCAGTACTTC.

The CDR3, as DNA: TGTGCCAGCGGGGGGGAATACAATGAGCAGTTCTTC. Encoded protein: CASGGEYNEQFF. J is TRBJ2-1 and V is TRBV3-1; 7 positions agree with TRBD2. V was clipped by 8 bases and J by 4 bases; unmatched bases: 2. CDR3 length: 12 residues. Germline V gene data show CDR1 as LGHDT and CDR2 as YNNKEL (reference sequence).